This T cell receptor beta chain was found in a study of beta chain features in type 1 diabetes. Overall study findings and caveats: TCRB CDR3s were moderately but significantly shorter in Type 1 diabetes patients in all four CD4+ subsets.

V lost 4 bases and J lost 4, with 16 bases in between. The germline V gene encodes CDR1 GTSNPN and CDR2 SVGIG (reference sequence). This CDR3 is built from 14 residues. This clone appeared a few times. Its antigen is unidentified. Of the isolated RNA, all was reverse transcribed, and so the sequenced material was expressed TCRB transcripts. Method: immunoSEQ multiplex PCR; TCRdb's copy keeps in-frame clones and lacks some. There are hundreds of thousands of clones in the sample; roughly an eighth occur only once, and approximately 0.042% lies in the top ten. Specimen: naive CD4+ T cells from blood. The receptor comes from a man aged 18 to 30 with type 1 diabetes. The genes are TRBV30 and TRBJ1-2; possible D gene TRBD1, 5 bases. The CDR3 sequence is CAWMTGPGGYGYTF. The CDR3 DNA sequence: TGTGCCTGGATGACGGGCCCCGGGGGCTATGGCTACACCTTC.